Sequencing of this TCR beta chain was carried out in a study of blood T cell repertoires in COVID-19. Across the whole study: Sites in the United States, Italy and Spain provided acute and convalescent COVID-19 samples.

TCRdb's table, derived via immunoSEQ multiplex PCR, lists solely in-frame clones and lacks some. The table includes roughly 100,000 clones, 81% detected once. Germline CDR1 is SGDLS and CDR2 is YYNGEE. This CDR3 has 12 residues. Trimming removed 4 bases at V and 3 bases at J, with 6 bases between. The receptor was isolated from a man aged 80 or over with COVID-19, enrolled during active disease. This rearrangement joins TRBV9 to TRBJ2-3; D gene unclear. The source material was peripheral blood. The CDR3 is CASSRVTDTQYF. The CDR3 region has the DNA TGTGCCAGCAGCCGGGTAACAGATACGCAGTATTTT.